Sequencing of this T cell receptor (beta chain) was carried out in a study of cytomegalovirus exposure and HLA in healthy donors. A word on this clone: Antigen specificity is unknown.

From germline, CDR1 is SGHRS and CDR2 YFSETQ. This CDR3 has 19 residues. J gave up 2 bases and V 2 bases, and 17 bases lay outside the gene matches. 13 Jbeta primers and 60 Vbeta primers were used for the PCR. Libraries were prepared by immunoSEQ multiplex PCR; TCRdb keeps only in-frame clonotypes and omits some of them. Among 70,000 or so clones listed, 80% to 90% were seen once. Whole-study findings and limits: The study listed around 150 cytomegalovirus-associated TCR beta chains. TCR beta V segments were, for the most part, productive about 90% or about 30% of the time in an earlier analysis. Analyses of presence/absence relied on an assumption of roughly uniform sequencing depth across donors. The classifier was said to identify cytomegalovirus status with high specificity and sensitivity.

This receptor was taken from a woman aged 25 to 45 in good health and CMV-seronegative. Sample: PBMCs. This chain joins TRBV5-1 and TRBJ2-5; 8 bases match TRBD1. CDR3 sequence (DNA): TGCGCCAGCAGCTTAGGAGGGGACAGGCCCTCCGGTCTACAAGAGACCCAGTACTTC. It specifies CASSLGGDRPSGLQETQYF.